This T cell receptor (beta chain) was documented in a study of blood T cell repertoires in COVID-19 (dated by TCRdb to about 2020). Describing the broader study: Samples from collaborators originated in the United States, Italy and Spain and spanned both the acute and convalescent phases of COVID-19. The sample metadata nearly always contained a de-identified subject ID, COVID-19 status, age in years and sex. Samples were obtained from the ongoing ImmuneRACE study (first 160 participants) and from about 1,300 subjects provided by 6 global collaborators. HLA class I and class II types, where available, came from metadata supplied by the sample provider rather than from assay-based typing. The material from the prospective study consisted of cDNA or gDNA derived from T cells, B-cell-depleted T cells, or PBMCs. The repertoires were released in a freely available public database meant as a resource for research on the immune response to SARS-CoV-2. Subjects who had been exposed to COVID-19, were actively infected with it, or had recovered from it provided the deeply sampled blood TCRbeta repertoires that made up the dataset.

This clone was detected once. Its recognized antigen is unknown. Base qualities are not provided; no much larger clone lies one nucleotide away. The same CDR3 can be traced to other DNA sequences in this sample. Participants in the prospective study were enrolled through a virtual design, were aged roughly 18 to 100 years, and lived in about 25 United States geographic areas. In the prospective study, participants were assigned to cohorts based on the clinical history participants reported in a screening survey and a study questionnaire. Recovered participants in ImmuneRACE Cohort 3 were defined as having two consecutive negative NP/OP PCR tests, clearance from a healthcare professional, or resolution of symptoms. In the prospective study, mobile phlebotomists collected whole blood, serum and a nasopharyngeal or oropharyngeal swab from each participant. Additional blood draws and questionnaires over an approximately 2-month period could optionally be provided by prospective study participants. Prospective study blood samples were shipped either frozen or at room temperature before DNA extraction.

The immunoSEQ Assay, a bias-controlled multiplex PCR, was used to amplify TCRbeta CDR3 regions from genomic DNA. Turning to the authors' computational methods: The number of nucleated cells in each sample was estimated from the amplification of reference gene primers within the assay. To quantify the absolute abundance of each unique TCRbeta CDR3 rearrangement, sequence reads were collapsed and filtered. For each sample, productive Simpson clonality was calculated as the square root of Simpson's diversity index over productive rearrangements. TCRdb provides this immuneACCESS table in a form limited to in-frame rearrangements. Some clones are lacking; in checked studies, under half of them reflect an unresolved V gene, and why the rest are absent is not known. V and J calls and clone size are given by that table; D and trimming were obtained from the DNA. For this sample the table gives 130,000 to 150,000 clones, of which roughly 80% were detected only once. The ten most abundant clones make up just over 9% of the sample.

Points the paper makes about the study in general: The amount of clinical and demographic metadata varied by source and participant and was provided uncurated.

The sample taken for sequencing was PBMCs or T cells enriched from blood (not recorded which). The clonotype was recovered from a man in his fifties or sixties who had recovered from COVID-19.

The DNA sequence is TGTGCCAGCAGCGTAGCAGGGTCCAATCAGCCCCAGCATTTT. It is translated as CASSVAGSNQPQHF. The chain is made from TRBV9 and TRBJ1-5; TRBD1 might be the D gene, on 5 matching bases. The germline V gene supplies CDR1 SGDLS and CDR2 YYNGEE. V is reduced by 0 bases and J by 3 bases, leaving a spacing of 7 bases between them. The CDR3, from cysteine to phenylalanine, totals 14 residues. Just CDR3 DNA is preserved here, 42 bases in frame from base 1.